This T cell receptor beta chain was identified during a study of blood T cell repertoires in COVID-19. The authors' processing: Using reference gene primer amplification, nucleated cell counts were estimated. Data came from immunoSEQ multiplex PCR; TCRdb stores just in-frame clones and leaves some out. That table gives V, J and clone size, and the DNA gave D and trimming. The sample gives some 110,000 clones, 92% of which show up once; just over 2% is in the top ten. The count of this clone is one. Seattle researchers signed up patients amid active infection and tracked them longitudinally. CDR1 is MRHNA and CDR2 is SNTAGT in the germline V gene. The length of the CDR3 is 14 residues. Trimming removed 3 bases from V and 8 bases from J; junction bases left unmatched: 0.

Source material: peripheral blood. The V call is TRBV6-4, the J call TRBJ2-1, with 14 bases lining up with TRBD2. This TCR was recovered from a man aged 45-65 years with COVID-19, enrolled during active disease. CDR3 nucleotide sequence: TGTGCCAGCAGTGAGGGACTAGCGGGAGATGAGCAGTTCTTC. It codes for CASSEGLAGDEQFF.